Detailed here is one T cell receptor beta chain. Its target is not known. The sample originates from a study of vaccination and CD4 T cells after COVID-19. Across the study: For post-vaccine samples, collection took place a median around 70 days after dose two, ranging from 14 to 241.

Cultured CD4+ T cell DNA underwent sequencing with the Oncomine TCR Beta short-read assay. TCRdb itself ran the PCR reads through MiXCR, one entry per CDR3 protein. The sample lists around 10,000 distinct CDR3 sequences, around 58% occurring once. CDR1 SGHVS and CDR2 FQNEAQ come from the germline V gene. With 8 bases removed from V and 1 base from J, the gap between germline ends came to 8 bases. This CDR3 region has 12 residues. Stated treatment: approximately 10-day PBMC culture with coronavirus spike peptide pools or control peptides (ViraFEST assay). Study conclusions and caveats: Post-vaccination, and not before, a median about 90% of reactive clones appeared in convalescent patients. Rising from about 20 to 38, the median of SARS-CoV-2-reactive clonotypes did not change significantly.

The rearrangement uses TRBV7-8 and TRBJ1-1; D perhaps matches TRBD1 (5 bases). The material sequenced was CD4+ T cells from blood, cultured in vitro. This TCR derives from a human donor who had recovered from COVID-19. The CDR3 region has the DNA TGTGCCAGCGGGGGGGAGAACACTGAAGCTTTCTTT. Encoded protein: CASGGENTEAFF.